This T cell receptor beta chain was sequenced for a study of OX40 agonist ivuxolimab in advanced cancers. Study-wide context: Ivuxolimab was a fully human IgG2 agonistic monoclonal antibody targeting the costimulatory receptor OX40 (CD134). Intravenous ivuxolimab was administered to patients every 2 weeks at six dose levels: 0.01, 0.1, 0.3, 1.5, 3 and 10 mg/kg. Of the approximately 50 dose-escalation patients, hepatocellular carcinoma was present in 19, melanoma in approximately 15, renal cell carcinoma in 9 and head and neck cancer in 9. The dose-escalation cohort was approximately 83% male with a mean age of approximately 60 years, ranging from 23 to 79. Prior anti-PD-1, anti-PD-L1 or anti-CTLA-4 therapy was permitted, and checkpoint inhibitors had been received by more than 35% of dose-escalation patients. Partial responses were achieved by three dose-escalation patients, of whom one had hepatocellular carcinoma and two had cutaneous melanoma. The point of sequencing TCRbeta in the periphery was to test whether ivuxolimab changed TCR sequence diversity and drove clonal T-cell expansion. The monotherapy dose-escalation portion (N of about 49 patients) of the phase I ivuxolimab trial is reported in the paper.

Genomic DNA was isolated from the sorted cells so that the TCRbeta CDR3 region could be sequenced. The immunoSEQ Assay was used to sequence the TCRbeta CDR3 regions. In TCRdb, the immuneACCESS table is reduced to in-frame sequences with V and J assigned. These tables do not hold every clone; where another copy was compared, an unresolved V gene accounts for under half, and the others remain unexplained. In this sample the table shows tens of thousands of clones, roughly 82% of which occur a single time. The ten largest clonotypes hold 34% of the sample. V is pruned by 4 bases and J by 3 bases, leaving 12 bases of the junction without a gene match. CDR1 and CDR2, looked up from the germline V gene, are MDHEN and SYDVKM. Inclusive of the bounding cysteine and phenylalanine, the CDR3 is 16 residues long. The kept DNA is CDR3 alone, 48 bases in frame from the first base. Worth noting for this clone: Its antigen target is currently unknown. Base qualities are not at hand, and no much larger clone is one base apart.

What the work shows at the level of the full study, not this receptor alone: After ivuxolimab, expanded clones were on average more numerous among CD8+ T cells than among CD4+ T cells. Low levels of normalized T-cell clonal expansion were also shown by some nonresponding patients. At doses from 0.1 to 3.0 mg/kg, clonal expansion was seen in both CD4+ and CD8+ blood T cells between baseline and week 6. In the 0.1-3.0 mg/kg groups, partial responders were among the patients with the lowest normalized peripheral clonal expansion, particularly in CD8+ T cells. The antigen specificity of the peripheral T cells that underwent clonal expansion was not determined.

Patients with autoimmune disease history or receiving systemic immunosuppression were excluded from the trial. In every dose cohort, peripheral blood was drawn for TCR sequencing at baseline, cycle 4 day 1, and cycle 7 day 1. The samples were taken from a phase I, first-in-human, multicenter, open-label dose-escalation trial of ivuxolimab. Adults with locally advanced or metastatic melanoma, renal cell carcinoma, hepatocellular carcinoma or head and neck squamous cell carcinoma were enrolled in the trial. Before TCR sequencing, CD4+ and CD8+ T cells were separately sorted from peripheral blood. Rearrangement joined TRBV28 to TRBJ2-7; TRBD1 aligns with 7 central bases. The clonotype comes from an adult with an advanced solid tumor such as melanoma, head and neck, liver or kidney cancer. This material consisted of CD4+ or CD8+ T cells sorted from blood, taken in a trial of the OX40 agonist ivuxolimab. CDR3 sequence: CASSSLTTGSLYEQYF. The sequence in DNA is TGTGCCAGCAGTTCCCTAACGACAGGGAGCCTCTACGAGCAGTACTTC. This CDR3, with the reference TRBV28 and TRBJ2-7 proteins standing in past its ends, gives the full variable domain DVKVTQSSRYLVKRTGEKVFLECVQDMDHENMFWYRQDPGLGLRLIYFSYDVKMKEKGDIPEGYSVSREKKERFSLILESASTNQTSMYLCASSSLTTGSLYEQYFGPGTRLTVT.